This T cell receptor (beta chain) was identified during a study of shared clonotypes between healthy human individuals. Concerning this clone itself: Its matching antigen is unknown.

The study, taken as a whole, reports: Only blood was sampled, and tissue TCR repertoires likely differ from blood ones. Generally, estimated richness proved larger in naive subsets than it did in memory subsets.

CD8 cells regarded as naive lacked CD45RO, were positively chosen for CCR7, and omitted terminally differentiated effector memory CD45RA+ cells. Germline CDR1 is SGDLS and CDR2 is YYNGEE. The CDR3 is 18 amino acids. The V and J ends lost 2 bases and 8 bases, in that order; junction bases with no gene match: 18. The genomic DNA of each subset was split evenly across several immunoSEQ plates. Sequencing used immunoSEQ multiplex PCR; TCRdb keeps in-frame clones, though not all of them. This sample yields about 680,000 clones, of which about 91% are seen a single time; about 24% belongs to the top ten. This chain uses TRBV9 with TRBJ2-1; TRBD2 agrees at 8 bases. This clonotype was obtained from a man aged 25-40 years in good health. Sequenced input: naive CD8+ T cells sorted from blood. CDR3 nucleotide sequence: TGTGCCAGCAGCGTCCCGGGGGGGGCTAGCGGGCATACCTATGAGCAGTTCTTC. It yields the protein CASSVPGGASGHTYEQFF.